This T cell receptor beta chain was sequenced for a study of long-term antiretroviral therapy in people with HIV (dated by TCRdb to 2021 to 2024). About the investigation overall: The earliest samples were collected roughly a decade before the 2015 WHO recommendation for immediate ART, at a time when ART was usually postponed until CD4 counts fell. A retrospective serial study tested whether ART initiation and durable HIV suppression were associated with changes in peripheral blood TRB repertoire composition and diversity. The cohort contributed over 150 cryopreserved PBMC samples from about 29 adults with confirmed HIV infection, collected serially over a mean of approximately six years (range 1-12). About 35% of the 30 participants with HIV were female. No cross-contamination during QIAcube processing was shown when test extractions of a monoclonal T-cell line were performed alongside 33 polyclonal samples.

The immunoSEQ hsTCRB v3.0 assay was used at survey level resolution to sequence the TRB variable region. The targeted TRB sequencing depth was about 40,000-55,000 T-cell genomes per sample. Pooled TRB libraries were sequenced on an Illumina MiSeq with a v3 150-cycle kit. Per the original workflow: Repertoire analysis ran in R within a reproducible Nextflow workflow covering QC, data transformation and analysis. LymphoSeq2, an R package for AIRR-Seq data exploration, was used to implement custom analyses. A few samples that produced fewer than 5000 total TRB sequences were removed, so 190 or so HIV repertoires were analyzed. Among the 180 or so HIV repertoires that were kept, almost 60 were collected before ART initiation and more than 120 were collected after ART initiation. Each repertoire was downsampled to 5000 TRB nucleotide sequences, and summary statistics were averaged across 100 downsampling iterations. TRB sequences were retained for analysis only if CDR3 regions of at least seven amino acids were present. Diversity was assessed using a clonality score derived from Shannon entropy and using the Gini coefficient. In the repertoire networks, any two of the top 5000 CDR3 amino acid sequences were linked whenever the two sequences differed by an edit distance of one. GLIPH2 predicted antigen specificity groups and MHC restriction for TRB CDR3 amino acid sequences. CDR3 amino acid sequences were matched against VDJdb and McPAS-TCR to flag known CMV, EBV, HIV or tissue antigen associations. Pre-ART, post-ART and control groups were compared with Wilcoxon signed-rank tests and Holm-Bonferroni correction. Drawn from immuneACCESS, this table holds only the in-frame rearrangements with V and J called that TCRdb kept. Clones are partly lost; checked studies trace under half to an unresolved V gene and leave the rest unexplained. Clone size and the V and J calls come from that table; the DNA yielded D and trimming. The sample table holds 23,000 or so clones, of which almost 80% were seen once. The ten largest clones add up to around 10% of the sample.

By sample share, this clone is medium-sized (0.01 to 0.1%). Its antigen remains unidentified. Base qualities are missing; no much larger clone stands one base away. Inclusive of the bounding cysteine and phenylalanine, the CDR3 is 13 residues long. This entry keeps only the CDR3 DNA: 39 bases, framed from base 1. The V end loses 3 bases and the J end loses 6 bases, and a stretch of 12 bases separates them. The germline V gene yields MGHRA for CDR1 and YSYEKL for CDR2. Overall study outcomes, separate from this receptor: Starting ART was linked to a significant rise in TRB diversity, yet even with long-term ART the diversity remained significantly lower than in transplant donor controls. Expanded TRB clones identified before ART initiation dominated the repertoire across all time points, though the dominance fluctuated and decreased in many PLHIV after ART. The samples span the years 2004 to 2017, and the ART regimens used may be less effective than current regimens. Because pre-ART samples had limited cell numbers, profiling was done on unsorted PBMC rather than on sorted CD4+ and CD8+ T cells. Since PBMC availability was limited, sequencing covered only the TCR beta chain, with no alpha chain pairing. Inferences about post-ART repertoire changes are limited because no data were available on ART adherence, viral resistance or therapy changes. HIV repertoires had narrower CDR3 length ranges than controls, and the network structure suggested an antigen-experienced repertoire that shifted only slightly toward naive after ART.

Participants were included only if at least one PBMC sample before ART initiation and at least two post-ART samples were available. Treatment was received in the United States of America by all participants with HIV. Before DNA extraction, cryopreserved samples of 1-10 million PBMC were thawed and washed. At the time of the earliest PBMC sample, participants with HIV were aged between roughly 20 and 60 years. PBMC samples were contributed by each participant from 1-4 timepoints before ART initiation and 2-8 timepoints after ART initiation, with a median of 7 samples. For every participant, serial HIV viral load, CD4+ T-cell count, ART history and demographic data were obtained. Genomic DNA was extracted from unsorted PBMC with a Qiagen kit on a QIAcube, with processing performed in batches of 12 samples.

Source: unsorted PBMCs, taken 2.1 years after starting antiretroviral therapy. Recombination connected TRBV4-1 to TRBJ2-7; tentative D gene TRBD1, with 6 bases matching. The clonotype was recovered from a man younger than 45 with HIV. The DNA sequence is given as TGCGCCAGCAGCCATGAACAGGGAACCGAGCAGTACTTC. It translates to CASSHEQGTEQYF.